A single sample is the source of the 13 T cell receptor beta chains below, sequenced in a study of T cells after yellow fever vaccination. TCRdb re-analysed the 5' RACE reads in MiXCR, keeping a single row per CDR3 protein. The sample has about 360,000 distinct CDR3 sequences; 6.2% are singletons. The specimen comprised PBMCs, sampled 5 days after the yellow fever booster vaccination. All receptors derive from a man aged 30 to 39 who received the YFV17D yellow fever vaccine.

This clonotype was seen more than once but under ten times. The chain recombines TRBV29-1 with TRBJ2-3; 9 positions agree with TRBD1. Germline V gene sequence: CDR1 SQVTM, CDR2 ANQGSEA. J was trimmed by 5 bases and V by 5 bases; bases with no gene match: 11. This CDR3 is built from 15 residues. The CDR3: CSVLGTGYTQDTQYF. In nucleotides, the CDR3 is TGCAGCGTTCTAGGGACAGGGTATACGCAAGATACGCAGTATTTT.

Regarding this clonotype: A single base separates this from a much larger clone, so it may be a read error. The V gene is TRBV5-6, the J gene TRBJ2-4; weak D call: TRBD2 (5 bases). Germline values: CDR1 SGHDT, CDR2 YYEEEE. The CDR3 has 13 residues. In DNA, the CDR3 is TGTGCCAGCAGCTTGGTCGGGGAAAACATTCAGTGCTTC. It encodes CASSLVGENIQCF.

The V gene is TRBV5-4, the J gene TRBJ2-1; 11 bases line up with TRBD2. Germline values: CDR1 SGHNT, CDR2 YYREEE (reference sequence). The CDR3 covers 16 residues. Trimming at V came to 4 bases and at J to 3 bases, leaving 6 bases not matched to a gene. The CDR3 loop is CASSPGTSGVYNEQFF. The DNA for the CDR3 is TGTGCCAGCAGCCCTGGGACTAGCGGAGTCTACAATGAGCAGTTCTTC.

This clonotype was counted only a few times. The chain recombines TRBV7-2 with TRBJ2-3, with D possibly TRBD1 on 6 matching bases. CDR3 length equals 14 residues. From germline, CDR1 is SGHTA and CDR2 FQGNSA. Deletions cut 1 base from V and 6 bases from J, with 11 bases between. DNA of the CDR3: TGTGCCAGCAGCTTAGGGGACAACCGGGATACGCAGTATTTT. This gives the protein CASSLGDNRDTQYF.

Of note for this clonotype: Since a much larger clone is just one base distant, this may be a read error. The J gene is TRBJ2-1, the V gene TRBV9; perhaps TRBD2 as D (5 bases). Germline V lookup: CDR1 SGDLS, CDR2 YYNGEE. This CDR3 is 13 amino acids long. The V and J ends lost 6 bases and 3 bases respectively, with 10 bases between them. The DNA of the CDR3 is TGTGCCAGCACGGACGGGGACTACAATGAGCAGTTCTTC. Protein: CASTDGDYNEQFF.

V is TRBV4-2 and J is TRBJ2-1; 14 positions match TRBD2. V lost 8 bases and J lost 7; bases outside the gene matches: 22. The CDR3 loop spans 20 amino acids. The germline V gene encodes CDR1 LGHNA and CDR2 YNFKEQ. In DNA, the CDR3 is TGTGCCAGCGGCTCCGGACCGACAGTGTCCGGGACTAGCGGGAGAAATGAGCAGTTCTTC. It codes for CASGSGPTVSGTSGRNEQFF.

This clonotype was found a few times. The gene calls are TRBV2 and TRBJ1-5, with D unclear. There are 15 residues in the CDR3. Germline CDR1 is SNHLY and CDR2 is FYNNEI. The V and J ends lost 3 bases and 4 bases respectively, with 13 bases between them. In DNA, the CDR3 is TGTGCCAGCAGTGATAGACTCGGGATAAATCAGCCCCAGCATTTT. Encoded protein: CASSDRLGINQPQHF.

The chain couples TRBV10-3 to TRBJ2-3, with TRBD2 identical over 9 bases. The ends lost 2 bases at V and 2 bases at J; junction bases unmatched: 8. The CDR3 loop spans 17 amino acids. Germline assignment: CDR1 ENHRY and CDR2 SYGVKD. The CDR3 reads CAISEVGLAGNTDTQYF. CDR3 nucleotide sequence: TGTGCCATCAGTGAGGTGGGCCTAGCGGGGAACACAGATACGCAGTATTTT.

Many counts were recorded for this clonotype. J is TRBJ2-5 and V is TRBV5-1; D not certain. Trimming took off 0 bases at V and 2 bases at J, with 8 bases between the two ends. The germline gives CDR1 SGHRS, CDR2 YFSETQ. This CDR3 comprises 14 residues. In DNA form, the CDR3 reads TGCGCCAGCAGCTTGGAACGGTCTCAAGAGACCCAGTACTTC. Its translation is CASSLERSQETQYF.

This clonotype has a handful of counts. This chain links TRBV7-9 with TRBJ2-5, with D perhaps TRBD1 or TRBD2 (5 bases each). The CDR3 is 14 residues long. Per the germline V gene, CDR1 is SEHNR and CDR2 is FQNEAQ (reference sequence). Trimming pared 6 bases from V and 1 base from J, leaving 12 bases between. CDR3 DNA: TGTGCCAGCAGGTTCCCGGGACGCCAAGAGACCCAGTACTTC. Translated: CASRFPGRQETQYF.

This clonotype was seen more than once but under ten times. This rearrangement joins TRBV3-1 to TRBJ2-7; maybe TRBD1 (6 bases). The CDR3 is made up of 17 amino acids. Germline assignment: CDR1 LGHDT and CDR2 YNNKEL (reference sequence). Trimming shortened V by 3 bases and J by 7 bases, and 25 bases separated the two germline ends. DNA for the CDR3: TGTGCCAGCAGCCATCGTAATCCCGGGACAACCTCTGGGGAGCAGTACTTC. This gives the protein CASSHRNPGTTSGEQYF.

This clonotype was seen a handful of times. V usage is TRBV7-9 and J usage is TRBJ2-5, with D perhaps given as TRBD1 or TRBD2 (5 bases each). V lost 6 bases and J 5 bases, leaving 10 bases between the germline ends. CDR1 is SEHNR and CDR2 is FQNEAQ in the germline V gene (reference sequence). This CDR3 spans 12 amino acids. As DNA, the CDR3 is TGTGCCAGCAGATCCGAGGGGGAGACCCAGTACTTC. The encoded protein is CASRSEGETQYF.

The chain uses TRBV5-1 and TRBJ2-1, with D possibly matching TRBD1 (5 bases). Germline V gene data show CDR1 as SGHRS and CDR2 as YFSETQ. Trimming stripped 0 bases from V and 0 bases from J, with 7 bases between. The CDR3 loop spans 15 amino acids. Here the CDR3 reads CASSLGQFSYNEQFF. The CDR3 coding sequence is TGCGCCAGCAGCTTGGGACAGTTCTCCTACAATGAGCAGTTCTTC.